Shown below are 3 T cell receptor beta chains from a single sample sequenced in a study of identical twins. TCRdb independently ran MiXCR on the 5' RACE reads; one entry per CDR3 protein. The sample lists about 280,000 distinct CDR3 sequences; about 8.1% were seen once. The same data also went into a second study, on yellow fever vaccine responses in identical twins.

The source material was memory (CD45RO+) T cells sorted from blood. The source of these receptors is a woman under 30 in good health.

This clonotype was seen many times. The genes are TRBV12-3 or TRBV12-4 and TRBJ2-3; D remains ambiguous. This CDR3 is 14 amino acids long. The V gene lost 1 base and the J gene lost 2 bases, with 7 bases spanning the gap. The DNA for the CDR3 is TGTGCCAGCAGTTTAGAGGGCGCCACAGATACGCAGTATTTT. This codes for CASSLEGATDTQYF.

The chain recombines TRBV20-1 with TRBJ2-7; the match to TRBD2 covers 9 bases. With V trimmed by 0 bases and J by 7 bases, 10 bases remained unmatched. The germline CDR1 and CDR2 sequences are DFQATT and SNEGSKA (reference sequence). CDR3 length equals 15 residues. CDR3 protein: CSARDASGTSKEQYF. DNA for the CDR3: TGCAGTGCTAGAGATGCCTCCGGGACTAGCAAAGAGCAGTACTTC.

The chain carries TRBV10-1 and TRBJ2-1; 11 nucleotides match TRBD2. The CDR3 has 16 amino acids. Germline trimming cut 4 bases from V and 4 bases from J; bases unmatched to any gene: 6. Germline V CDR1 and CDR2: WNHNN, SYGVQD (reference sequence). CDR3 coding DNA: TGCGCCAGCAGTGGGCCTAGCGGGGGGTCTTACAATGAGCAGTTCTTC. Translation gives CASSGPSGGSYNEQFF.